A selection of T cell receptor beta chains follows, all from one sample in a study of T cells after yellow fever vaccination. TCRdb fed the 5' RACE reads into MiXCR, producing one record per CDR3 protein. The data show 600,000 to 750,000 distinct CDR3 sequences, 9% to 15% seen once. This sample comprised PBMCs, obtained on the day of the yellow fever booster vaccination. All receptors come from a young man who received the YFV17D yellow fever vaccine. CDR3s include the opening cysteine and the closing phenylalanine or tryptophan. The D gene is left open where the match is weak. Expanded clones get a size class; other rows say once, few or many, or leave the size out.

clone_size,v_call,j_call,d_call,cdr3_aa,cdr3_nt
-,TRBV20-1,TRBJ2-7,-,CSAKAETTYEQYF,TGCAGTGCTAAAGCGGAGACCACCTACGAGCAGTACTTC
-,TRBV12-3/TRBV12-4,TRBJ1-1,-,CASSLSGSGTEAFF,TGTGCCAGCAGTTTATCGGGGTCGGGCACTGAAGCTTTCTTT
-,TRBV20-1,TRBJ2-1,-,CSASGLAEPSRYNEQFF,TGCAGTGCTAGTGGCCTAGCCGAACCTTCCAGGTACAATGAGCAGTTCTTC
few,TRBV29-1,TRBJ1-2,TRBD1,CSVARGQGAGGYGYTF,TGCAGCGTTGCACGGGGACAGGGGGCAGGCGGATATGGCTACACCTTC
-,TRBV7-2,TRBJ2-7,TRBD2,CASSSASGSYEQYF,TGTGCCAGCAGCTCAGCTAGCGGGAGTTACGAGCAGTACTTC
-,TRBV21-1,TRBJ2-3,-,CASSKIRLAGVNGGTDTQYF,TGTGCCAGCAGCAAAATTCGACTAGCGGGAGTAAATGGGGGCACAGATACGCAGTATTTT
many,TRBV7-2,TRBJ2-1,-,CASSLGRGGYNEQFF,TGCGCCAGCAGCTTGGGCAGGGGGGGCTACAATGAGCAGTTCTTC
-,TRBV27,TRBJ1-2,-,CASSPGAGLLYGYTF,TGTGCCAGTTCACCCGGAGCGGGACTCCTCTATGGCTACACCTTC
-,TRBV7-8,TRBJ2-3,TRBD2,CASSLNAASGPTDTQYF,TGTGCCAGCAGCTTAAATGCGGCTAGCGGACCCACAGATACGCAGTATTTT
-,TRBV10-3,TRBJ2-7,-,CAISPGQTYEQYF,TGTGCCATCAGCCCCGGACAGACCTACGAGCAGTACTTC
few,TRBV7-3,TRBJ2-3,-,CASSLLGGFSTDTQYF,TGTGCCAGCAGCTTACTAGGGGGTTTCAGCACAGATACGCAGTATTTT
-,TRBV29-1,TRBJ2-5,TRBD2,CSGLAAQETQYF,TGCAGCGGACTAGCGGCTCAAGAGACCCAGTACTTC
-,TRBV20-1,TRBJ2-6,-,CSASEGSSGANVLTF,TGCAGTGCTAGTGAGGGATCCTCTGGGGCCAACGTCCTGACTTTC
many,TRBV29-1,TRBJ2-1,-,CSHSRHGSPDNEQFF,TGCAGCCACTCCCGTCACGGGTCACCCGACAATGAGCAGTTCTTC
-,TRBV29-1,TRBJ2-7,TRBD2,CSVNSLAGYEQYF,TGCAGCGTAAATTCACTAGCGGGCTACGAGCAGTACTTC
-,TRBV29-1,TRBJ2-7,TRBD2,CSVGTSGSKYEQYF,TGCAGCGTGGGGACTAGCGGGAGCAAGTACGAGCAGTACTTC